A selection of T cell receptor beta chains follows, all from one sample in a study of Ad26.COV2.S vaccination and SARS-CoV-2 variants. Some clones are missing from TCRdb's copy, which holds only in-frame ones; the method was immunoSEQ multiplex PCR. This table holds some 190,000 clones, around 90% found once. This specimen was peripheral blood, taken after recovery from COVID-19. These receptors all stem from a human donor who had recovered from COVID-19. CDR3s include the opening cysteine and the closing phenylalanine or tryptophan. Each record gives: clone size, J gene, CDR3 length, V gene, D gene, CDR3 DNA, CDR3 protein. A D gene is named only where the DNA matches it firmly. Clone size is given for some rows only: seen once, a few or many times, or a class if the clone is expanded.

>-|TRBJ1-2|13|TRBV7-9|-
TGTGCCAGCAGCTCGCTCACAGTCGATGGCTACACCTTC
CASSSLTVDGYTF
>-|TRBJ1-1|14|TRBV27|-
TGTGCCAGCAGTCCCCAGGGATGGAACACTGAAGCTTTCTTT
CASSPQGWNTEAFF
>-|TRBJ2-3|13|TRBV12-5|-
TGTGCTAGTGCAATGGGCGGATCAGATACGCAGTATTTT
CASAMGGSDTQYF
>-|TRBJ2-7|14|TRBV2|-
TGTGCCAGCATGGGAGCGAGGAACTTTCACGAGCAGTACTTC
CASMGARNFHEQYF
>-|TRBJ1-2|13|TRBV5-6|TRBD1
TGTGCCAGCAGCTTGGGACAGGGAATCGGCTACACCTTC
CASSLGQGIGYTF
>-|TRBJ1-5|16|TRBV27|TRBD1
TGTGCCAGCAGCCCTCCCCCGGACAGGGTTACTCAGCCCCAGCATTTT
CASSPPPDRVTQPQHF
>-|TRBJ2-4|16|TRBV7-9|TRBD2
TGTGCCAGCAGCTTAGCGTTGGGGGGGTCCAAAAACATTCAGTACTTC
CASSLALGGSKNIQYF
>-|TRBJ2-7|16|TRBV19|TRBD2
TGTGCCAGTAGTATAGGGTCCACTAGCGGGAGCTACGAGCAGTACTTC
CASSIGSTSGSYEQYF
>-|TRBJ2-7|12|TRBV5-1|-
TGCGCCAGCAGCTTCCAGGGACACGAGCAGTACTTC
CASSFQGHEQYF
>-|TRBJ1-2|10|TRBV19|-
TGTGCCAGTAGGGACTATGGCTACACCTTC
CASRDYGYTF
>once|TRBJ1-5|16|TRBV2|-
TGTGCCAGCAGTGATTTAGGACGGAGAGCCAATCAGCCCCAGCATTTT
CASSDLGRRANQPQHF
>-|TRBJ1-3|15|TRBV9|-
TGTGCCAGCAGCGTTACGACGTTCTCTGGAAACACCATATATTTT
CASSVTTFSGNTIYF
>-|TRBJ2-2|15|TRBV28|-
TGTGCCAGCAGTTGGGACCTCACTAACACCGGGGAGCTGTTTTTT
CASSWDLTNTGELFF
>-|TRBJ2-1|15|TRBV15|TRBD2
TGTGCCACCAGCAAGGACGGGGGGGTTTGGATTGAGCAGTTCTTC
CATSKDGGVWIEQFF
>-|TRBJ2-7|16|TRBV28|-
TGTGCCAGCATGACTCCGCGAACGCTAACCTCCTACGAGCAGTACTTC
CASMTPRTLTSYEQYF
>-|TRBJ2-3|17|TRBV2|TRBD2
TGTGCCAGCAGTCGGTGGACTAGCGGGGCTAGCACAGATACGCAGTATTTT
CASSRWTSGASTDTQYF
>-|TRBJ2-3|15|TRBV11-3|TRBD2
TGTGCCAGCAGCGCGAGCGGGACTAGCACAGATACGCAGTATTTT
CASSASGTSTDTQYF
>-|TRBJ1-2|13|TRBV7-2|-
TGTGCCAGCAGCCTTGGACATTACTATGGCTACACCTTC
CASSLGHYYGYTF
>-|TRBJ1-6|14|TRBV2|TRBD1
TGTGCCAGCAGGCTGGGACAGGGAAGTTCACCCCTCCACTTT
CASRLGQGSSPLHF
>-|TRBJ1-2|15|TRBV9|-
TGTGCCAGCAGCGTAGGTGGGGGCGTTCGGTATGGCTACACCTTC
CASSVGGGVRYGYTF
>-|TRBJ2-2|15|TRBV6-5|-
TGTGCCAGCAGTACCAGTGGGAGAGGAGCCGGGGAGCTGTTTTTT
CASSTSGRGAGELFF
>-|TRBJ1-3|15|TRBV3-1/TRBV3-2|TRBD1
TGTGCCAGCAGCACCGCCCCGGGACAGAGAAACACCATATATTTT
CASSTAPGQRNTIYF
>-|TRBJ2-5|14|TRBV5-1|-
TGCGCCAGCAGATCTTTGGGGGGTCAAGAGACCCAGTACTTC
CASRSLGGQETQYF
>-|TRBJ2-5|12|TRBV5-4|-
TGTGCCAGCAGCTTTTATCCAGAGACCCAGTACTTC
CASSFYPETQYF
>-|TRBJ1-1|14|TRBV12-5|-
TGTGCTAGTTCACGGGCCGGCGGAGGCACTGAAGCTTTCTTT
CASSRAGGGTEAFF
>-|TRBJ2-1|16|TRBV27|-
TGTGCCAGCAGCTTCCTGGGGGGTTCTTTGAACAATGAGCAGTTCTTC
CASSFLGGSLNNEQFF
>-|TRBJ1-2|14|TRBV27|-
TGTGCCAGCAGTCCTCTAGGGGGGAGGCGAGGCTACACCTTC
CASSPLGGRRGYTF
>once|TRBJ1-1|14|TRBV5-1|-
TGCGCCAGCAGGATCCTCGGGAAGAACACTGAAGCTTTCTTT
CASRILGKNTEAFF
>-|TRBJ2-7|13|TRBV3-1/TRBV3-2|-
TGTGCCAGCAGCCCTTGGGGGTCCGGGGAGCAGTACTTC
CASSPWGSGEQYF